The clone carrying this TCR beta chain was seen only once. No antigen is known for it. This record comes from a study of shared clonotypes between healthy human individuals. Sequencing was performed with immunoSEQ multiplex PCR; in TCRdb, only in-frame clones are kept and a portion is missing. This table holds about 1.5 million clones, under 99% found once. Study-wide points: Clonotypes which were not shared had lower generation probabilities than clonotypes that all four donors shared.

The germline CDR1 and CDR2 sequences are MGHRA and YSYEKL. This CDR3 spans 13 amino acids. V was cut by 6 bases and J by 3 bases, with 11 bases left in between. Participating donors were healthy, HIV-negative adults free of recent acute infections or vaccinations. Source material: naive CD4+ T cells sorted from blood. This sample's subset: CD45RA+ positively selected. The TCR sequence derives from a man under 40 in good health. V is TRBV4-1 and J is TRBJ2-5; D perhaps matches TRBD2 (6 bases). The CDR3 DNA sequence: TGCGCCAGCAGTCACGCGGGGAAAGAGACCCAGTACTTC. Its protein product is CASSHAGKETQYF.